This T cell receptor (beta chain) was sequenced in a study of T-cell reconstitution after alpha-beta-depleted transplantation in children. Points from the study as a whole: Diversity of TCRbeta at day 60 was high in some patients, arising from surviving recipient T cells and thymic progenitors. By one year post-transplant, T-cell counts and diversity largely arose from T cells that were newly produced.

The CDR3 is 13 residues long. Between the trimmed V and J ends, which lost 5 bases and 8 bases, there was a span of 16 bases. In germline, CDR1 is SGDLS, CDR2 YYNGEE. The table lists this clonotype with a few counts. Its target is unknown. Unique molecular identifiers tagged the TCRbeta library. One entry per CDR3 protein, called by TCRdb with MiXCR from the PCR reads. In the table there are over 150,000 distinct CDR3 sequences, roughly 7.1% of which are singletons. The origin of this receptor is a boy between 2 and 15 years old with acute lymphoblastic leukemia, due to receive a stem cell transplant. The rearrangement joins TRBV9 to TRBJ1-2, with a weak D call TRBD1 (5 bases). The source material was PBMCs, sampled before TCRalphabeta/CD19-depleted stem cell transplant. CDR3 in amino acids: CASSAGLLGGYTF. The CDR3 nucleotides are TGTGCCAGCAGTGCGGGACTCCTAGGAGGCTACACCTTC.